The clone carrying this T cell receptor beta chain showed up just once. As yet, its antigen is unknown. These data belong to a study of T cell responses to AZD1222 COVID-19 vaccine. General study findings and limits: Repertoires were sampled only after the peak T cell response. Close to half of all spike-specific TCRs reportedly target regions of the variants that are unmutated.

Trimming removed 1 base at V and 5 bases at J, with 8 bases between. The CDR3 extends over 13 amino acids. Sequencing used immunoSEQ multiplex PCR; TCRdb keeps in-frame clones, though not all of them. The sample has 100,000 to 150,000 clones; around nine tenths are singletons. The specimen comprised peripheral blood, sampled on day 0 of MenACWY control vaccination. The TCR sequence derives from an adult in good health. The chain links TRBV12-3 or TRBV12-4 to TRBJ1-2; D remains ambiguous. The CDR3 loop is CASSLGGRYGYTF. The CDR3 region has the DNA TGTGCCAGCAGTTTAGGGGGTCGGTATGGCTACACCTTC.